This T cell receptor (beta chain) was identified during a study of regulatory T cells in long-lasting Graves disease. Time point in this sample: newly diagnosed GD, antithyroid drugs for less than 3 months. Extracted RNA from PBMCs served as the source of the TCR library. The TCR beta library used iRepertoire HTBI primers with Arm-PCR amplification of CDR3. Each CDR3 protein is one row after TCRdb ran MiXCR on the multiplex PCR reads. The sample consists of roughly 500,000 distinct CDR3 sequences, around an eighth of them appearing once. The CDR3 contains 12 residues. CDR1 is DFQATT and CDR2 is SNEGSKA in the germline V gene (reference sequence). V lost 1 base, J lost 4 bases, and 7 bases lay in between. As for this clonotype: Its target is unknown.

Study-wide results and caveats: Persistent Graves' patients possessed reduced TCR diversity relative to recently diagnosed ones.

A further study also used this sample, focusing on T cells in Graves' hyperthyroidism and ophthalmopathy. That investigation notes: An absence of ophthalmopathy progression within 18 months meant stable Graves' hyperthyroidism. Patients aged 18 to 65 with hyperthyroidism were newly diagnosed, with duration under 2 months.

This chain connects TRBV20-1 to TRBJ1-1; D is uncertain. The sequence derives from a man younger than 40 with Graves disease. Sequencing was performed on peripheral blood mononuclear cells (PBMCs), taken at new diagnosis, from a patient treated with antithyroid drugs. The CDR3: CSARGHGTEAFF. The CDR3 bases are TGCAGTGCTAGAGGGCACGGCACTGAAGCTTTCTTT.